The entry below describes one T cell receptor (beta chain). Its antigen is still unknown. No clone much larger than this one lies a single base away; base qualities are absent. Genomic DNA was isolated from the sorted cells so that the TCRbeta CDR3 region could be sequenced. TCRbeta CDR3 regions were sequenced using the immunoSEQ Assay. The table comes from immuneACCESS by way of TCRdb, which keeps in-frame sequences with V and J called. Part of the clones is missing from these tables; in studies checked, under half for an unresolved V gene and the rest for unknown reasons. The sample contains fewer than 50,000 clones, over 60% of them found a single time. The ten top clones hold around a tenth of the sample. The trial excluded patients who had a history of autoimmune disease or who were on systemic immunosuppression. Peripheral blood for TCR sequencing was collected from all dose cohorts at baseline, on cycle 4 day 1, and on cycle 7 day 1. Samples were obtained from an open-label, multicenter, first-in-human phase I dose-escalation trial of ivuxolimab. Adults with locally advanced or metastatic melanoma, renal cell, hepatocellular, or head and neck squamous cell carcinoma were enrolled in the trial. Before TCR sequencing, CD4+ T cells and CD8+ T cells were sorted from peripheral blood as separate populations.

This specimen belongs to a study of OX40 agonist ivuxolimab in advanced cancers. Study-wide context: Ivuxolimab was an agonistic, fully human IgG2 monoclonal antibody directed against OX40 (CD134), a costimulatory receptor. Partial responses occurred in three dose-escalation patients, of whom one had hepatocellular carcinoma and two had cutaneous melanoma. In the dose-escalation cohort, roughly four fifths of patients were male, and the mean age was approximately 55 years, with a range of about 23 to 85. Among the 50 to 55 dose-escalation patients, roughly 20 had hepatocellular carcinoma, approximately 15 melanoma, 9 renal cell carcinoma and 9 head and neck cancer. The monotherapy dose-escalation portion (N ≈ 55 patients) of the phase I ivuxolimab trial is reported in the paper. The purpose of peripheral TCRbeta sequencing was to test whether ivuxolimab changed TCR sequence diversity and led to clonal T-cell expansion. Intravenous ivuxolimab was administered to patients every 2 weeks at six dose levels: 0.01, 0.1, 0.3, 1.5, 3 and 10 mg/kg. Prior anti-PD-1, anti-PD-L1 or anti-CTLA-4 therapy was permitted, and checkpoint inhibitors had been received by roughly 40% of dose-escalation patients. The full study reports these points: After ivuxolimab, more expanded clones were found on average in CD8+ T cells than in CD4+ T cells. Clonal expansion of both CD4+ and CD8+ blood T cells was observed from baseline to week 6 at doses 0.1 to 3.0 mg/kg. Low levels of normalized T-cell clonal expansion were also seen in some patients who did not respond. Antigen specificity was not determined for the clonally expanded peripheral T cells. In the 0.1-3.0 mg/kg groups, partial responders had among the lowest normalized peripheral clonal expansion, particularly in CD8+ T cells.

In the germline V gene, CDR1 corresponds to SGHRS and CDR2 to YFSETQ. There are 14 amino acids in the CDR3, from cysteine to phenylalanine inclusive. Just CDR3 DNA is preserved here, 42 bases in frame from base 1. The V end loses 6 bases and the J end loses 2 bases, and a stretch of 15 bases separates them. The sequencing here drew on CD4+ or CD8+ T cells sorted from blood, taken in a trial of the OX40 agonist ivuxolimab. Recombination joined TRBV5-1 with TRBJ2-7; the D call could be TRBD1 or TRBD2, with each sharing 5 bases. This TCR was recovered from an adult with an advanced solid tumor such as melanoma, head and neck, liver or kidney cancer. In nucleotide form, the sequence is TGCGCCAGCACCAAAGGGACCGTCCCCTACGAGCAGTACTTC. Translation gives CASTKGTVPYEQYF.